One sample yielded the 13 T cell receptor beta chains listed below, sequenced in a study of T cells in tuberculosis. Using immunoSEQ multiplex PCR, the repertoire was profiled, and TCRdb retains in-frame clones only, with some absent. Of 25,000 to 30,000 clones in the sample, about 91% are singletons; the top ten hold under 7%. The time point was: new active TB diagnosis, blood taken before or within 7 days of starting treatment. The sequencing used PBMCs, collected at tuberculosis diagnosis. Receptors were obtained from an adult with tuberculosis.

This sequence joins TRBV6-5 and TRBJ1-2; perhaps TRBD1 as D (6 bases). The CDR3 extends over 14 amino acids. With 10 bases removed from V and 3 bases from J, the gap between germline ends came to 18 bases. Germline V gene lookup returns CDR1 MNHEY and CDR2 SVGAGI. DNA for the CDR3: TGTGCCACCAAAAGCCCGGGACACGACTATGGCTACACCTTC. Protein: CATKSPGHDYGYTF.

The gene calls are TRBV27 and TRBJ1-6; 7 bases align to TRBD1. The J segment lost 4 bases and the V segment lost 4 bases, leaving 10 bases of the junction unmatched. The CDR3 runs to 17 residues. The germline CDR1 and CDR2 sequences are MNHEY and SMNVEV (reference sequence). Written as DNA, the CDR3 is TGTGCCAGCAGTTCCTCTAACACAGGGGCGTATAATTCACCCCTCCACTTT. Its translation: CASSSSNTGAYNSPLHF.

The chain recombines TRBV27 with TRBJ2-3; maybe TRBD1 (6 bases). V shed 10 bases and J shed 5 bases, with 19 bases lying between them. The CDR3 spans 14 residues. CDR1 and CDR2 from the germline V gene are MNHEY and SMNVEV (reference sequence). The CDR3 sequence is CATQGNEDLDTQYF. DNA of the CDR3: TGTGCCACCCAGGGGAACGAGGACCTAGATACGCAGTATTTT.

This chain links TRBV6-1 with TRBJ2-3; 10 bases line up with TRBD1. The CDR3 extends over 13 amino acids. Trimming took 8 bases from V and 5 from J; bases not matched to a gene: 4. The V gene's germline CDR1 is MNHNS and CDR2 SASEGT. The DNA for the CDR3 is TGTGCCAGCGACAGGGGGCCAAAAGATACGCAGTATTTT. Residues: CASDRGPKDTQYF.

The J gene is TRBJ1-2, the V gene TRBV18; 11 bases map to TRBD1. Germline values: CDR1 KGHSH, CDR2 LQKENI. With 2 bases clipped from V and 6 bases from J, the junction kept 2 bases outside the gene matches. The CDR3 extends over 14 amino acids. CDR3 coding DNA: TGTGCCAGCTCACCAGGACAGGGGGCGCATGGCTACACCTTC. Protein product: CASSPGQGAHGYTF.

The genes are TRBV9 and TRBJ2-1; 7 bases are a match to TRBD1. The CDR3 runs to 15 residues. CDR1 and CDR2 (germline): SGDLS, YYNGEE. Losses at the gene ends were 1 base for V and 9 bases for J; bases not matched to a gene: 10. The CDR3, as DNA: TGTGCCAGCAGCGTAACAGGGGCCCTCGGTACTGAGCAGTTCTTC. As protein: CASSVTGALGTEQFF.

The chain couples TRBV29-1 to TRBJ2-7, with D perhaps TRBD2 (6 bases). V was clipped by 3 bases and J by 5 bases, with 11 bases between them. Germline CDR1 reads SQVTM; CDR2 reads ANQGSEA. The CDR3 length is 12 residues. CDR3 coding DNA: TGCAGCGTTGAGATGAGCGGGCACGAGCAGTACTTC. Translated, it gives CSVEMSGHEQYF.

The CDR3 region is CASSLTGSDTQYF. The DNA of the CDR3 is TGTGCCAGCAGCTTGACAGGGTCAGATACGCAGTATTTT. The genes are TRBV5-4 and TRBJ2-3; D is perhaps TRBD1 (6 bases). The CDR3 loop spans 13 amino acids. The V end was cut by 1 base, the J end by 4 bases, with 7 bases between. Germline V gene lookup returns CDR1 SGHNT and CDR2 YYREEE (reference sequence).

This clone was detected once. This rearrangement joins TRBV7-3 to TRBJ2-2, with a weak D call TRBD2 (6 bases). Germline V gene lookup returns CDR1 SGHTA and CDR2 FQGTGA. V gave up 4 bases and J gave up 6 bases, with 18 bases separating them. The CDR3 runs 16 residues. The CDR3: CASSSRGRDVAGELFF. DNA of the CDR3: TGTGCCAGCAGCTCACGAGGGCGGGACGTGGCCGGGGAGCTGTTTTTT.

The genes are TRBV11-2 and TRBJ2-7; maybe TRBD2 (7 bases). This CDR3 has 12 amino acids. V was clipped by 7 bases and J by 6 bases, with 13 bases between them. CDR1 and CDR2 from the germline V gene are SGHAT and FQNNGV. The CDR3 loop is CASTEGGGEQYF. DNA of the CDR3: TGTGCCAGCACTGAGGGGGGGGGCGAGCAGTACTTC.

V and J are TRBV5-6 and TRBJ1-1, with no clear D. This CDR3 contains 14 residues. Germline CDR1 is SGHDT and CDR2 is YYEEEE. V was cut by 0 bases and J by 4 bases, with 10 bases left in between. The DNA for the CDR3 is TGTGCCAGCAGCTTGGCCGGAGGGAGCACTGAAGCTTTCTTT. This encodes CASSLAGGSTEAFF.

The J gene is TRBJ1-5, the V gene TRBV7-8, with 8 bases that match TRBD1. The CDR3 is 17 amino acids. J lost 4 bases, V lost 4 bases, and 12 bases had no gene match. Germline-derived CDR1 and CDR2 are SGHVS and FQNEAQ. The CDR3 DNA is TGTGCCAGCAGCTCCGGGGGACAGGCGGGTCCTAATCAGCCCCAGCATTTT. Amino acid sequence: CASSSGGQAGPNQPQHF.

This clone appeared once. CDR3 DNA: TGTGCCAGCAGTTTACGGGTGAGCTCCTACGAGCAGTACTTC. This encodes CASSLRVSSYEQYF. V is TRBV27 and J is TRBJ2-7; the D is unclear. This CDR3 contains 14 residues. The ends were cut back, 2 bases at V and 0 bases at J, with 8 bases in the middle. Germline values: CDR1 MNHEY, CDR2 SMNVEV (reference sequence).